This entry lists 15 T cell receptor beta chains sequenced from one sample in a study of blood T cell repertoires in COVID-19. Repertoires were generated with immunoSEQ multiplex PCR, while TCRdb's copy carries only in-frame clones and drops some. The sample lists fewer than 500,000 clones, 87% occurring once. Sequencing was performed on PBMCs or T cells enriched from blood (not recorded which). Receptors originate from a man aged 30 to 39 who had recovered from COVID-19.

This chain connects TRBV5-1 to TRBJ2-2; D remains ambiguous. The V gene lost 4 bases and the J gene lost 6 bases, with 10 bases spanning the gap. CDR1 and CDR2 from the germline V gene are SGHRS and YFSETQ. The CDR3 loop spans 13 amino acids. This CDR3 is CASSRSAAGELFF. CDR3 DNA: TGCGCCAGCAGCAGATCGGCGGCCGGGGAGCTGTTTTTT. Variable domain in full (rest from reference TRBV5-1 and TRBJ2-2): KAGVTQTPRYLIKTRGQQVTLSCSPISGHRSVSWYQQTPGQGLQFLFEYFSETQRNKGNFPGRFSGRQFSNSRSEMNVSTLELGDSALYLCASSRSAAGELFFGEGSRLTVL.

The chain combines TRBV5-1 with TRBJ2-7; D possibly corresponds to TRBD2 (5 bases). The CDR3 spans 13 residues. Deletions cut 3 bases from V and 6 bases from J, with 13 bases between. Germline V gives CDR1 SGHRS, CDR2 YFSETQ. The CDR3: CASSSPDSPEQYF. The CDR3 DNA reads TGCGCCAGCAGCTCTCCGGACTCCCCCGAGCAGTACTTC.

This chain links TRBV30 with TRBJ1-3; tentative D call: TRBD1 (5 bases). Germline-derived CDR1 and CDR2 are GTSNPN and SVGIG (reference sequence). Trimming stripped 1 base from V and 0 bases from J, with 13 bases between. The CDR3 sequence is 16 residues long. CDR3 nucleotide sequence: TGTGCCTGGAGTGGGGGCCAGAAACCCTCTGGAAACACCATATATTTT. Translated: CAWSGGQKPSGNTIYF.

The chain has TRBV7-9 and TRBJ1-2; D uncertain. Germline V lookup: CDR1 SEHNR, CDR2 FQNEAQ (reference sequence). V shed 0 bases and J shed 1 base, with 9 bases lying between them. The CDR3 runs to 15 residues. The CDR3 here is CASSLAGRSNYGYTF. DNA for the CDR3: TGTGCCAGCAGCTTAGCCGGCCGGAGTAACTATGGCTACACCTTC.

V usage is TRBV10-3 and J usage is TRBJ2-4, with 11 nucleotides matching TRBD2. Trimming took 8 bases from V and 1 from J; bases not matched to a gene: 16. The CDR3 covers 19 residues. Germline lookup yields CDR1 ENHRY and CDR2 SYGVKD. The CDR3 protein is CAIPAAGVAGGRAKNIQYF. The CDR3 coding sequence is TGTGCCATCCCCGCGGCAGGAGTAGCGGGGGGGCGGGCCAAAAACATTCAGTACTTC.

The chain recombines TRBV6-5 with TRBJ1-1; TRBD1 aligns across 7 bases. Germline CDR1 and CDR2: MNHEY and SVGAGI. This CDR3 spans 10 amino acids. After removal of 8 bases from V and 7 bases from J, the junction contained 1 base not matched to a gene. The CDR3 DNA reads as TGTGCCAGCGGGGACAGTGAAGCTTTCTTT. Translated, it gives CASGDSEAFF.

The chain is built from TRBV7-3 and TRBJ2-7, with D perhaps matching TRBD2 (6 bases). There are 14 residues in the CDR3. CDR1 is SGHTA, CDR2 FQGTGA, per germline. V was clipped by 2 bases and J by 3 bases, with 11 bases between them. The CDR3 region has the DNA TGTGCCAGCAGCTTAGGTCCGGGAGACTACGAGCAGTACTTC. This codes for CASSLGPGDYEQYF.

The genes are TRBV7-2 and TRBJ1-6; the match to TRBD1 covers 7 bases. Trimming cost V 5 bases and J 14 bases; bases outside gene matches: 6. CDR3 size: 12 residues. In germline, CDR1 is SGHTA, CDR2 FQGNSA. For the CDR3, the DNA is TGTGCCAGCAGCGGGACAGCTAGGACCCTCCACTTT. Protein: CASSGTARTLHF.

The J gene is TRBJ1-5, the V gene TRBV7-2; possible D gene TRBD1, 6 bases. CDR1 SGHTA and CDR2 FQGNSA come from the germline V gene. CDR3 length: 15 amino acids. V was cut by 2 bases and J by 6 bases, with 14 bases left in between. For the CDR3, the DNA is TGTGCCAGCAGCTTATTCCAGGGGATTGCTCAGCCCCAGCATTTT. Protein sequence: CASSLFQGIAQPQHF.

V usage is TRBV7-8 and J usage is TRBJ1-1; TRBD1 aligns across 8 bases. The CDR3 extends over 18 amino acids. From germline, CDR1 is SGHVS and CDR2 FQNEAQ. The V gene end was trimmed by 3 bases and the J gene end by 1 base; junction bases not matched to a gene: 13. CDR3 loop: CASSLLWLDREPNTEAFF. The CDR3 region has the DNA TGTGCCAGCAGCTTGTTATGGTTGGACAGGGAGCCGAACACTGAAGCTTTCTTT.

The gene calls are TRBV30 and TRBJ1-1; D perhaps matches TRBD1 (5 bases). Trimming took off 0 bases at V and 7 bases at J, with 12 bases between the two ends. Germline V lookup: CDR1 GTSNPN, CDR2 SVGIG (reference sequence). CDR3 length: 13 amino acids. DNA for the CDR3: TGTGCCTGGAGTGTAGCCCAGGGCAATGAAGCTTTCTTT. Its protein product is CAWSVAQGNEAFF.

The V call is TRBV4-1, the J call TRBJ2-3; maybe TRBD1 (5 bases). CDR1 and CDR2 from the germline V gene are MGHRA and YSYEKL. CDR3 length: 17 residues. The germline V and J ends were trimmed by 1 base and 1 base, with 15 bases remaining between them. CDR3 protein: CASSQGVARRGTDTQYF. DNA of the CDR3: TGCGCCAGCAGCCAAGGTGTAGCTCGCAGGGGCACAGATACGCAGTATTTT.

This rearrangement joins TRBV2 to TRBJ2-7; 7 bases agree with TRBD1. Germline V CDR1 and CDR2: SNHLY, FYNNEI. This CDR3 has 17 amino acids. Trimming at V came to 6 bases and at J to 3 bases, leaving 17 bases not matched to a gene. CDR3 sequence reads: CASSGPRTGESYYEQYF. CDR3 nucleotide sequence: TGTGCCAGCAGCGGACCCCGGACAGGAGAATCCTACTACGAGCAGTACTTC.

V gene TRBV3-1 (or the pseudogene TRBV3-2) combines with J gene TRBJ1-6; D is possibly TRBD1 (6 bases). This CDR3 spans 16 amino acids. Trimming cost V 4 bases and J 6 bases, with 16 bases left between them. Germline CDR1 reads LGHDT; CDR2 reads YNNKEL (reference sequence). The CDR3 DNA reads as TGTGCCAGCAGCCCAAAGGTGGCAGGGGTTAATTCACCCCTCCACTTT. Translation: CASSPKVAGVNSPLHF.

The chain couples TRBV13 to TRBJ1-1; D not certain. The CDR3 extends over 11 amino acids. Germline CDR1 PRHDT, CDR2 FYEKMQ (reference sequence). Trimming took off 2 bases at V and 8 bases at J, with 6 bases between the two ends. CDR3 amino acids: CASSLRREAFF. The DNA for the CDR3 is TGTGCCAGCAGCTTACGGAGAGAAGCTTTCTTT.